The 32 T cell receptor beta chains listed next were all sequenced from one sample in a study of vaccination effects on CD4 cells after COVID-19. These receptors' targets are unknown. Subsequent to a culture period of roughly 11 days, CD4+ T cells were isolated. This table comes from immunoSEQ multiplex PCR, and its TCRdb copy is limited to in-frame clones, with some not included. The sample has more than 30,000 clones, roughly 74% seen once. This sample comprised CD4+ T cells from PBMCs cultured without peptide, obtained before COVID-19 vaccination. Source of these receptors: a human donor who received a COVID-19 vaccine.

This chain connects TRBV5-6 to TRBJ1-2; TRBD1 agrees at 9 bases. V was pared by 0 bases and J by 7 bases, with 7 bases of the junction left unmatched. Looked up from germline, CDR1 is SGHDT and CDR2 is YYEEEE. This CDR3 has 15 amino acids. The CDR3 DNA reads as TGTGCCAGCAGCTTGGTGGGACAGGGCCCTACTGGCTACACCTTC. It translates to CASSLVGQGPTGYTF.

This chain uses TRBV5-4 with TRBJ1-2, with 7 bases that match TRBD1. Germline CDR1 is SGHNT and CDR2 is YYREEE (reference sequence). This CDR3 has 16 amino acids. V lost 3 bases, J lost 5 bases, and 13 bases stayed unmatched. The CDR3 coding sequence is TGTGCCAGCAGCTCACGAACAGGGGCCTCTGGGTATGGCTACACCTTC. Amino acid sequence: CASSSRTGASGYGYTF.

The CDR3 is CSAGIGEQYF. The CDR3 DNA reads as TGCAGTGCGGGGATAGGGGAGCAGTACTTC. The chain couples TRBV20-1 to TRBJ2-7; D gene uncertain. Trimming stripped 6 bases from V and 7 bases from J, with 10 bases between. CDR1 and CDR2 (germline): DFQATT, SNEGSKA (reference sequence). The CDR3 contains 10 residues.

The chain couples TRBV2 to TRBJ2-5; D unclear. The ends were cut back, 8 bases at V and 9 bases at J, with 13 bases in the middle. The germline V gene has CDR1 SNHLY and CDR2 FYNNEI. The CDR3 is made up of 11 amino acids. Here the CDR3 reads CASRKETAQYF. The CDR3 DNA reads as TGTGCCAGCCGCAAGGAAACGGCCCAGTACTTC. Supplemented by reference TRBV2 and TRBJ2-5, the full variable domain reads EPEVTQTPSHQVTQMGQEVILRCVPISNHLYFYWYRQILGQKVEFLVSFYNNEISEKSEIFDDQFSVERPDGSNFTLKIRSTKLEDSAMYFCASRKETAQYFGPGTRLLVL.

This sequence joins TRBV28 and TRBJ1-5, with D tentatively TRBD1 (5 bases). The CDR3 spans 16 residues. The V end was cut by 7 bases, the J end by 2 bases, with 18 bases between. CDR1 is MDHEN and CDR2 is SYDVKM in the germline V gene. CDR3 bases: TGTGCCAGCACCAGCTCCGGGGCACGGGGCAATCAGCCCCAGCATTTT. It translates to CASTSSGARGNQPQHF.

The V and J genes are TRBV9 and TRBJ2-1; 16 bases map to TRBD2. Germline loops: CDR1 SGDLS, CDR2 YYNGEE. V lost 3 bases to trimming and J lost 0 bases; unmatched junction nucleotides: 6. The CDR3 sequence is 19 residues long. The CDR3 protein is CASSARGLAGGSSYNEQFF. For the CDR3, the DNA is TGTGCCAGCAGCGCTCGGGGACTAGCGGGAGGGAGCTCCTACAATGAGCAGTTCTTC. The full variable domain, with the rest looked up from reference TRBV9 and TRBJ2-1, is DSGVTQTPKHLITATGQRVTLRCSPRSGDLSVYWYQQSLDQGLQFLIQYYNGEERAKGNILERFSAQQFPDLHSELNLSSLELGDSALYFCASSARGLAGGSSYNEQFFGPGTRLTVL.

The genes are TRBV27 and TRBJ1-3; 7 nucleotides match TRBD1. With V trimmed by 5 bases and J by 4 bases, 5 bases remained unmatched. In germline, CDR1 is MNHEY, CDR2 SMNVEV (reference sequence). CDR3 length: 14 residues. This CDR3 is CASSPGQAGNTIYF. CDR3 in DNA: TGTGCCAGCAGTCCCGGACAGGCCGGAAACACCATATATTTT.

The V and J genes are TRBV9 and TRBJ1-3, with D maybe TRBD1 (6 bases). The V end was cut by 4 bases, the J end by 6 bases, with 26 bases between. The CDR3 sequence is 18 residues long. CDR1 and CDR2 from the germline V gene are SGDLS and YYNGEE. The CDR3 loop is CASSPTFYGGRWENTIYF. The CDR3 DNA reads as TGTGCCAGCAGCCCAACTTTCTATGGGGGCCGGTGGGAAAACACCATATATTTT.

This chain links TRBV28 with TRBJ2-6, with TRBD1 matching over 7 bases. Per the germline V gene, CDR1 is MDHEN and CDR2 is SYDVKM. With V trimmed by 3 bases and J by 0 bases, 8 bases remained unmatched. The CDR3 length is 18 residues. CDR3 in amino acids: CASSFWDRDLSGANVLTF. CDR3 sequence (DNA): TGTGCCAGCAGTTTTTGGGACAGAGACCTCTCTGGGGCCAACGTCCTGACTTTC.

The chain links TRBV6-2 or TRBV6-3 to TRBJ1-1; TRBD1 aligns across 12 bases. With 0 bases clipped from V and 6 bases from J, the junction kept 11 bases outside the gene matches. The CDR3 is made up of 18 amino acids. CDR1 MNHEY and CDR2 SVGEGT come from the germline V gene. This CDR3 is CASSYSGQGALRLAEAFF. CDR3 in DNA: TGTGCCAGCAGTTACTCGGGACAGGGGGCGCTGAGGTTGGCTGAAGCTTTCTTT.

The chain recombines TRBV20-1 with TRBJ2-7; 7 positions match TRBD1. V dropped 6 bases and J dropped 2; count of bases not matched to a gene: 1. The CDR3 runs to 11 residues. Germline CDR1 is DFQATT and CDR2 is SNEGSKA (reference sequence). In nucleotides, the CDR3 is TGCAGTGCACAGGGGACCTACGAGCAGTACTTC. This codes for CSAQGTYEQYF.

CDR3 residues: CASSPGTGFPNEQFF. CDR3 DNA: TGTGCCAGCAGCCCCGGGACAGGGTTTCCCAATGAGCAGTTCTTC. The genes are TRBV5-6 and TRBJ2-1, with TRBD1 matching over 9 bases. This CDR3 contains 15 residues. V shed 4 bases, J shed 6 bases, and the junction held 8 bases outside the gene matches. Looked up from germline, CDR1 is SGHDT and CDR2 is YYEEEE.

This chain links TRBV18 with TRBJ2-7; D is ambiguous. The CDR3 covers 15 residues. Trimming shortened V by 5 bases and J by 6 bases, and 20 bases separated the two germline ends. Germline V gene sequence: CDR1 KGHSH, CDR2 LQKENI. The CDR3 is CASSIGQEVSGEQYF. CDR3 bases: TGTGCCAGCTCAATCGGGCAGGAAGTCTCAGGCGAGCAGTACTTC.

V and J are TRBV4-1 and TRBJ2-1; 10 positions agree with TRBD2. The CDR3 extends over 16 amino acids. The V and J ends lost 4 bases and 4 bases, in that order; junction bases with no gene match: 7. Germline values: CDR1 MGHRA, CDR2 YSYEKL. The CDR3 DNA is TGCGCCAGCAGCCTCGGAACTAGCGGGACATACAATGAGCAGTTCTTC. Its protein product is CASSLGTSGTYNEQFF.

The chain has TRBV6-5 and TRBJ2-5, with 12 bases matching TRBD2. V shed 6 bases, J shed 6 bases, and the junction held 8 bases outside the gene matches. This CDR3 comprises 15 residues. Germline V gene sequence: CDR1 MNHEY, CDR2 SVGAGI. The CDR3 sequence is CASSTSGGPRKTQYF. The CDR3 DNA is TGTGCCAGCAGCACTAGCGGGGGGCCCCGAAAGACCCAGTACTTC.

The CDR3 spells CAIKKGTEMNTEAFF. The CDR3, as DNA: TGTGCCATCAAGAAAGGTACAGAGATGAACACTGAAGCTTTCTTT. This sequence joins TRBV10-3 and TRBJ1-1; D unresolved. This CDR3 region has 15 residues. Germline values: CDR1 ENHRY, CDR2 SYGVKD. V lost 7 bases, J lost 0 bases, and 15 bases lay in between.

This chain links TRBV19 with TRBJ1-1; D uncertain. Germline CDR1 reads LNHDA; CDR2 reads SQIVND (reference sequence). The length of the CDR3 is 12 residues. The ends were cut back, 7 bases at V and 3 bases at J, with 9 bases in the middle. The CDR3 region is CASKTGYTEAFF. The DNA of the CDR3 is TGTGCCAGTAAAACGGGTTACACTGAAGCTTTCTTT.

This chain uses TRBV19 with TRBJ2-7; TRBD2 agrees at 10 bases. Trimming at V came to 3 bases and at J to 4 bases, leaving 9 bases not matched to a gene. The germline V gene has CDR1 LNHDA and CDR2 SQIVND (reference sequence). This CDR3 has 16 amino acids. The CDR3: CASSILLASGGYEQYF. The CDR3 DNA is TGTGCCAGTAGTATCCTCCTTGCTAGCGGGGGTTACGAGCAGTACTTC. Drawing the rest from reference TRBV19 and TRBJ2-7, the complete variable domain is DGGITQSPKYLFRKEGQNVTLSCEQNLNHDAMYWYRQDPGQGLRLIYYSQIVNDFQKGDIAEGYSVSREKKESFPLTVTSAQKNPTAFYLCASSILLASGGYEQYFGPGTRLTVT.

This clone was observed once. This chain links TRBV12-3 or TRBV12-4 with TRBJ1-5; tentative D call: TRBD1 (5 bases). Trimming removed 6 bases from V and 3 bases from J, with 9 bases in between. This CDR3 contains 13 residues. CDR3 nucleotides: TGTGCCAGCAGGTCACAGGACAATCAGCCCCAGCATTTT. This translates into CASRSQDNQPQHF.

The table lists this clone with a few counts. The chain carries TRBV19 and TRBJ1-1; no definite D call. With 4 bases removed from V and 4 bases from J, the gap between germline ends came to 10 bases. Germline CDR1 is LNHDA and CDR2 is SQIVND (reference sequence). This CDR3 spans 13 amino acids. The CDR3 loop is CASSRKGSTEAFF. As DNA, the CDR3 is TGTGCCAGTAGTAGGAAAGGGAGCACTGAAGCTTTCTTT.

The V call is TRBV6-2 or TRBV6-3, the J call TRBJ2-7; D uncertain. The CDR3 extends over 14 amino acids. The germline V gene has CDR1 MNHEY and CDR2 SVGEGT. The V end was cut by 4 bases, the J end by 3 bases, with 13 bases between. The CDR3 DNA reads TGTGCCAGCAGTTTGGCAATGCCTCACTACGAGCAGTACTTC. Translating gives CASSLAMPHYEQYF.

Within the sample, this clone is medium-sized. The rearrangement links TRBV5-8 to TRBJ1-2; unclear D gene. The V and J ends lost 4 bases and 2 bases respectively, with 9 bases between them. From germline, CDR1 is SGHTS and CDR2 YDEGEE. The CDR3 spans 13 residues. The CDR3 coding sequence is TGTGCCAGCAGCCAAGCAGTAAACTATGGCTACACCTTC. Encoded protein: CASSQAVNYGYTF. Looking up the rest from reference TRBV5-8 and TRBJ1-2 gives the full variable domain: EAGVTQSPTHLIKTRGQQATLRCSPISGHTSVYWYQQALGLGLQFLLWYDEGEERNRGNFPPRFSGRQFPNYSSELNVNALELEDSALYLCASSQAVNYGYTFGSGTRLTVV.

The chain has TRBV2 and TRBJ1-1; D is unclear. The CDR3 has 12 residues. V was pared by 4 bases and J by 0 bases, with 3 bases between. Germline CDR1 SNHLY, CDR2 FYNNEI. The DNA of the CDR3 is TGTGCCAGCAGTGGCTTGAACACTGAAGCTTTCTTT. Its translation: CASSGLNTEAFF.

This chain links TRBV19 with TRBJ2-3; D perhaps matches TRBD1 (5 bases). The CDR3 sequence is 15 residues long. The germline V and J ends were trimmed by 2 bases and 6 bases, with 15 bases remaining between them. Germline CDR1 LNHDA, CDR2 SQIVND (reference sequence). The CDR3 sequence is CASSIRGGSSDTQYF. In DNA form, the CDR3 reads TGTGCCAGTAGTATAAGGGGCGGTTCTTCGGATACGCAGTATTTT.

The J gene is TRBJ1-2, the V gene TRBV11-2; D unclear. V was pared by 1 base and J by 2 bases, with 8 bases between. In germline, CDR1 is SGHAT, CDR2 FQNNGV. The CDR3 consists of 14 residues. The CDR3 region is CASSLGEQNYGYTF. In nucleotides, the CDR3 is TGTGCCAGCAGCTTAGGAGAACAAAACTATGGCTACACCTTC. Using reference TRBV11-2 and TRBJ1-2 for the parts outside the CDR3, the full variable domain is EAGVAQSPRYKIIEKRQSVAFWCNPISGHATLYWYQQILGQGPKLLIQFQNNGVVDDSQLPKDRFSAERLKGVDSTLKIQPAKLEDSAVYLCASSLGEQNYGYTFGSGTRLTVV.

This chain uses TRBV5-4 with TRBJ1-1; TRBD1 matches 9 bases. This CDR3 has 15 amino acids. Germline CDR1 SGHNT, CDR2 YYREEE (reference sequence). The J segment lost 4 bases and the V segment lost 4 bases, leaving 8 bases of the junction unmatched. The CDR3 DNA sequence: TGTGCCAGCAGCCTAAGGACAGGGGCGACCACTGAAGCTTTCTTT. Protein: CASSLRTGATTEAFF.

Written as DNA, the CDR3 is TGCAGTGCGAGCAGGGTCCACGAGCAGTACTTC. Encoded protein: CSASRVHEQYF. V usage is TRBV20-1 and J usage is TRBJ2-7, with a possible D match to TRBD1 (5 bases). The germline gives CDR1 DFQATT, CDR2 SNEGSKA (reference sequence). The CDR3 has 11 amino acids. The germline V and J ends were trimmed by 6 bases and 5 bases, with 11 bases remaining between them.

This clone was seen a single time. The chain couples TRBV5-1 to TRBJ2-7; TRBD1 agrees at 7 bases. Germline CDR1 is SGHRS and CDR2 is YFSETQ. The trim removed 1 base at V and 7 bases at J, leaving 2 bases unmatched. The length of the CDR3 is 12 residues. The CDR3 sequence is CASSLTGDEQYF. CDR3 sequence (DNA): TGCGCCAGCAGCTTGACAGGGGATGAGCAGTACTTC.

This clone was recorded a few times. The CDR3 DNA is TGTGCCAGCATCGCGGATGAAGCTTTCTTT. This codes for CASIADEAFF. The chain has TRBV21-1 and TRBJ1-1. TRBV21-1 represents a pseudogene. This CDR3 comprises 10 residues.

The J gene is TRBJ2-1, the V gene TRBV6-2 or TRBV6-3, with D possibly matching TRBD2 (6 bases). The germline V and J ends were trimmed by 6 bases and 7 bases, with 19 bases remaining between them. The CDR3 is 15 amino acids. In germline, CDR1 is MNHEY, CDR2 SVGEGT. CDR3 sequence: CASSPSRLAPNEQFF. The DNA for the CDR3 is TGTGCCAGCAGCCCCAGTCGTCTAGCGCCAAATGAGCAGTTCTTC.

The genes are TRBV7-2 and TRBJ2-7, with 8 bases identical to TRBD2. J lost 0 bases, V lost 2 bases, and 3 bases had no gene match. The CDR3 spans 15 residues. Germline CDR1 and CDR2: SGHTA and FQGNSA. The CDR3, as DNA: TGTGCCAGCAGCTTACGGGGGGGTGACTCCTACGAGCAGTACTTC. This codes for CASSLRGGDSYEQYF. Complete variable domain (other parts from reference TRBV7-2 and TRBJ2-7): GAGVSQSPSNKVTEKGKDVELRCDPISGHTALYWYRQSLGQGLEFLIYFQGNSAPDKSGLPSDRFSAERTGGSVSTLTIQRTQQEDSAVYLCASSLRGGDSYEQYFGPGTRLTVT.

The CDR3 sequence is CASSLGQPHGYTF. The CDR3 DNA reads TGCGCCAGCAGCCTGGGACAGCCCCATGGCTACACCTTC. The rearrangement uses TRBV5-1 and TRBJ1-2; TRBD1 matches at 7 bases. The V and J ends lost 4 bases and 6 bases, in that order; junction bases with no gene match: 6. CDR3 size: 13 residues. Per germline, CDR1 SGHRS and CDR2 YFSETQ.